This T cell receptor beta chain emerged from a study of cytomegalovirus exposure and HLA in healthy donors. CDR1 SQVTM and CDR2 ANQGSEA come from the germline V gene. The CDR3 is 18 amino acids. Trimming removed 2 bases at V and 4 bases at J, with 27 bases between. Researchers ran the PCR with 60 Vbeta and 13 Jbeta primers. The repertoire was sequenced with immunoSEQ multiplex PCR; TCRdb's copy has only in-frame clones and lacks some. Among fewer than 45,000 clones listed, approximately 63% were seen once. The sequence derives from a man aged 35 to 55 in good health and CMV-seronegative. Sequences were obtained from PBMCs. The chain couples TRBV29-1 to TRBJ2-7; perhaps TRBD1 as D (5 bases). The CDR3 DNA follows: TGCAGCGTTGAATTTCCCAGGGATGGTATCCCCATGCAATACGAGCAGTACTTC. Protein: CSVEFPRDGIPMQYEQYF.